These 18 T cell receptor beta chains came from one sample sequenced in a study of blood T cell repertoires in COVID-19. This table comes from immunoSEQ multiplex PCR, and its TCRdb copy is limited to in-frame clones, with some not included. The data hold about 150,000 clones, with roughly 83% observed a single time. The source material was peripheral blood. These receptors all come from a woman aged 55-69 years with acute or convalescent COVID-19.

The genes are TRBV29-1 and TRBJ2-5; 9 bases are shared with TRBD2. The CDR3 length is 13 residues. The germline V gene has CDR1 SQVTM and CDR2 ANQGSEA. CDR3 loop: CSSSAGGGETQYF. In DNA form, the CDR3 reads TGCAGTTCTTCTGCGGGGGGGGGAGAGACCCAGTACTTC. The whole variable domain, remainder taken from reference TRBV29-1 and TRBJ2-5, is SAVISQKPSRDICQRGTSLTIQCQVDSQVTMMFWYRQQPGQSLTLIATANQGSEATYESGFVIDKFPISRPNLTFSTLTVSNMSPEDSSIYLCSSSAGGGETQYFGPGTRLLVL.

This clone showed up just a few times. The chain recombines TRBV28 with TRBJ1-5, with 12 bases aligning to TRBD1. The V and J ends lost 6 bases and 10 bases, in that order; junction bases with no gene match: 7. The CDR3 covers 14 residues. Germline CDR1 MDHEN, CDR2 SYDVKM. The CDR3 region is CASSMGQGAGPQHF. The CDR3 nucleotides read TGTGCCAGCAGCATGGGACAGGGGGCGGGTCCCCAGCATTTT.

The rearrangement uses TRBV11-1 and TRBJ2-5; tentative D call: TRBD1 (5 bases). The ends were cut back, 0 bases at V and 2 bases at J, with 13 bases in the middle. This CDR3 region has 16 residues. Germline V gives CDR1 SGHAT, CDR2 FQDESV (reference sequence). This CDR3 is CASSLALDRPQETQYF. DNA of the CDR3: TGTGCCAGCAGCTTAGCCCTAGACAGACCTCAAGAGACCCAGTACTTC.

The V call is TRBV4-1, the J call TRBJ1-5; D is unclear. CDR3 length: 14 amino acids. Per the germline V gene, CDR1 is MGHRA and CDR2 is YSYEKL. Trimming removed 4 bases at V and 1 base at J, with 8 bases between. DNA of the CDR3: TGCGCCAGCAGCCCCGGTTGGAGCAATCAGCCCCAGCATTTT. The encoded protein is CASSPGWSNQPQHF.

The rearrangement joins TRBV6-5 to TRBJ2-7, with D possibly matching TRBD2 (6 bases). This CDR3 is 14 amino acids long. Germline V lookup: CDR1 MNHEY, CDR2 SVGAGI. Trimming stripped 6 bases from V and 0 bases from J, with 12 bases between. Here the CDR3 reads CASRYGGLSYEQYF. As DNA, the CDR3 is TGTGCCAGCAGGTACGGGGGACTCTCCTACGAGCAGTACTTC.

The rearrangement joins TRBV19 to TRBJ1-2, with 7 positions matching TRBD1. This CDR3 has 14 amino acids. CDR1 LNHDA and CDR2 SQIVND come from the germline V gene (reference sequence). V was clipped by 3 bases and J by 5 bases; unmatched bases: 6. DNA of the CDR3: TGTGCCAGTAGTATCCCAGGGGGGATATATGGCTACACCTTC. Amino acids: CASSIPGGIYGYTF.

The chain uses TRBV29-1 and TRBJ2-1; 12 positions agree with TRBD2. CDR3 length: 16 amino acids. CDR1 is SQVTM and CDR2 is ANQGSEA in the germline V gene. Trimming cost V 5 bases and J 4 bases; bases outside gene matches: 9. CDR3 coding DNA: TGCAGCGTTCCCGGGACTAGCGGGCGGCGGTACAATGAGCAGTTCTTC. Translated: CSVPGTSGRRYNEQFF.

DNA of the CDR3: TGTGCCAGCAGCGCCAGACTCCTCGGCCTCGGCGAGCAGTACTTC. Protein: CASSARLLGLGEQYF. V is TRBV11-2 and J is TRBJ2-7; D is unclear. With 5 bases removed from V and 6 bases from J, the gap between germline ends came to 20 bases. There are 15 residues in the CDR3. The germline V gene has CDR1 SGHAT and CDR2 FQNNGV.

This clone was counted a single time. CDR3 coding DNA: TGCGCCAGCAGTGAGTTACCGGACAGGGGGCAAGGCTACACCTTC. The encoded protein is CASSELPDRGQGYTF. The chain joins TRBV10-2 to TRBJ1-2; 11 bases are a match to TRBD1. Germline V CDR1 and CDR2: WSHSY, SAAADI. V dropped 1 base and J dropped 8; count of bases not matched to a gene: 6. The CDR3 loop spans 15 amino acids.

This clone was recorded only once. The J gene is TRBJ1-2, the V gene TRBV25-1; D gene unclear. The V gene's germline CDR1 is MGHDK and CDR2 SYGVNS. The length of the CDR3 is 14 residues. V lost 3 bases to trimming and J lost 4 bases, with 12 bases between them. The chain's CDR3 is CASSDGGRGYGYTF. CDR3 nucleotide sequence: TGTGCCAGCAGTGATGGTGGCCGGGGCTATGGCTACACCTTC.

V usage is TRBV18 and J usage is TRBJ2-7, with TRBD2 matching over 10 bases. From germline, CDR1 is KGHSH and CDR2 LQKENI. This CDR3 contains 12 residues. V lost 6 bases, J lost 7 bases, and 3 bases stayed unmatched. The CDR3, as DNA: TGTGCCAGCTCCCAGACTAGCGGGGAGCAGTACGTC. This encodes CASSQTSGEQYV.

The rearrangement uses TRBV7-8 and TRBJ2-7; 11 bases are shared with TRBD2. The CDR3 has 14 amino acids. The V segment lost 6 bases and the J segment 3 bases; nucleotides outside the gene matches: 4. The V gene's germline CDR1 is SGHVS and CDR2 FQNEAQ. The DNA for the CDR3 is TGTGCCAGCAGGCTACTAGCGGGGGACTACGAGCAGTACTTC. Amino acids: CASRLLAGDYEQYF.

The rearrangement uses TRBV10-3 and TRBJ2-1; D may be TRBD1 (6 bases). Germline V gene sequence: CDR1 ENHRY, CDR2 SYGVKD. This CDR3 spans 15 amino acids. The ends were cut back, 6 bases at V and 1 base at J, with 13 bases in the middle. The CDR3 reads CAIRDQGSSYNEQFF. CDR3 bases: TGTGCCATCAGGGACCAGGGGTCGTCCTACAATGAGCAGTTCTTC.

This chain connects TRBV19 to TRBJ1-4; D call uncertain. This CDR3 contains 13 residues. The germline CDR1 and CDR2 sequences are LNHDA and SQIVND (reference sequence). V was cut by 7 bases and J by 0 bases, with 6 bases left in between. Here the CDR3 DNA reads TGTGCCAGTATGGCAGCAACTAATGAAAAACTGTTTTTT. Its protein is CASMAATNEKLFF. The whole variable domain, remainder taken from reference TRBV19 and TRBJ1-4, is DGGITQSPKYLFRKEGQNVTLSCEQNLNHDAMYWYRQDPGQGLRLIYYSQIVNDFQKGDIAEGYSVSREKKESFPLTVTSAQKNPTAFYLCASMAATNEKLFFGSGTQLSVL.

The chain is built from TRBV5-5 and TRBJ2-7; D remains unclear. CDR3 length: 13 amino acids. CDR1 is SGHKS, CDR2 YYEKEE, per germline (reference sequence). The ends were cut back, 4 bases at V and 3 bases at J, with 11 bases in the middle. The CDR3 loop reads CASSLDISYEQYV. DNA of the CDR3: TGTGCCAGCAGCCTCGACATAAGCTACGAGCAGTACGTC.

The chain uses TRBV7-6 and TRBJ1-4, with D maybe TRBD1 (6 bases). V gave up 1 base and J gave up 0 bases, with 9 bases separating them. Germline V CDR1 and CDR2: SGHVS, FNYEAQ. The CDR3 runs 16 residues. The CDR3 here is CASSLGQVATNEKLFF. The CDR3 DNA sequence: TGTGCCAGCAGCTTAGGACAGGTTGCAACTAATGAAAAACTGTTTTTT.

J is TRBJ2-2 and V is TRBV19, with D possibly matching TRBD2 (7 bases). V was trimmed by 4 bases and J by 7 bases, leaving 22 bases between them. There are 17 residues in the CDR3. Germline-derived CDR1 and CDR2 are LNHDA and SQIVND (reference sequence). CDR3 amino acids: CASSNSSPGGRFGELFF. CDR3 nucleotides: TGTGCCAGTAGTAACTCATCTCCGGGGGGCCGGTTCGGGGAGCTGTTTTTT.

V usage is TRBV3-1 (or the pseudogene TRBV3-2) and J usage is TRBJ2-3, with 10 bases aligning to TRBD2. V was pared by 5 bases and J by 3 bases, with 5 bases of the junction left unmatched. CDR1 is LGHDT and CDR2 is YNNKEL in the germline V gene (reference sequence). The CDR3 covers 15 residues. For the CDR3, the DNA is TGTGCCAGCAGCTCAGCGGGGGGGATAACAGATACGCAGTATTTT. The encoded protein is CASSSAGGITDTQYF.